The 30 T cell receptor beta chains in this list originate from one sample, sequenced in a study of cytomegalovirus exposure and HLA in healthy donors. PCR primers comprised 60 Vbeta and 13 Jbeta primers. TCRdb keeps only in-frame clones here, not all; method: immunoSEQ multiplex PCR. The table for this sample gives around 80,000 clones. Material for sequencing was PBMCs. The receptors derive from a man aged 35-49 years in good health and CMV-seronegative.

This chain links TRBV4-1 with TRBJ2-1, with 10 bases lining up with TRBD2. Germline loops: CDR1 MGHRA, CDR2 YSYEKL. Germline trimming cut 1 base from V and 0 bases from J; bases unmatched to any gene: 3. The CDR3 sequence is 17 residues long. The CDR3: CASSQASGGLSYNEQFF. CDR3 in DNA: TGCGCCAGCAGCCAAGCTAGCGGGGGCCTCTCCTACAATGAGCAGTTCTTC.

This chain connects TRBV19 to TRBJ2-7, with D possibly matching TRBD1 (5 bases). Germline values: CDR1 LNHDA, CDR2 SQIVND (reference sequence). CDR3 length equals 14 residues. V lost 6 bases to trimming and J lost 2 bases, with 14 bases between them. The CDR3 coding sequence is TGTGCCAGTAGCAAAAAAAAGGGGACCTACGAGCAGTACTTC. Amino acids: CASSKKKGTYEQYF.

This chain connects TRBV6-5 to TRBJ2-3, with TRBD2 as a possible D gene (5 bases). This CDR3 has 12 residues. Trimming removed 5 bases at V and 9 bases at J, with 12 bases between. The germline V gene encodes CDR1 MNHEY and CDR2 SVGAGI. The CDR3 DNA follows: TGTGCCAGCAGTACGTCCGGGAAGACGCAGTATTTT. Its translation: CASSTSGKTQYF.

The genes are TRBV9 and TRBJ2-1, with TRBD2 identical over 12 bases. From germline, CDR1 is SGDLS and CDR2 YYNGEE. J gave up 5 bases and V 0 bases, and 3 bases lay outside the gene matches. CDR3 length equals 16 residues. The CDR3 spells CASSVALAGGDNEQFF. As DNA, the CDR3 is TGTGCCAGCAGCGTAGCTCTAGCGGGAGGGGACAATGAGCAGTTCTTC.

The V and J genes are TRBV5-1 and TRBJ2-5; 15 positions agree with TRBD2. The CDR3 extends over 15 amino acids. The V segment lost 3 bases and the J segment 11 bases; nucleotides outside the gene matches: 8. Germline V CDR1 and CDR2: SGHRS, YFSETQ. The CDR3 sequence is CASSSGLAGGGEQYF. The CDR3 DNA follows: TGCGCCAGCAGCTCGGGACTAGCGGGGGGTGGTGAGCAGTACTTC.

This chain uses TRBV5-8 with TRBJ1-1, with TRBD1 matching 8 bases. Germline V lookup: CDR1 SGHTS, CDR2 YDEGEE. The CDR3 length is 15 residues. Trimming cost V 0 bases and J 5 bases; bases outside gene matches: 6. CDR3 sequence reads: CASSLDRGSGTEAFF. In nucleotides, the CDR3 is TGTGCCAGCAGCTTGGACAGGGGGAGCGGGACTGAAGCTTTCTTT.

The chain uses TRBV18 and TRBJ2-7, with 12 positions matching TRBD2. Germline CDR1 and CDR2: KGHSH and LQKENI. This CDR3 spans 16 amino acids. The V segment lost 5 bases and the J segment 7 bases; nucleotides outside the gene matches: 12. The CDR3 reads CASSTTTSGGLGEQYF. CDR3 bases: TGTGCCAGCTCAACAACAACTAGCGGGGGGCTGGGGGAGCAGTACTTC.

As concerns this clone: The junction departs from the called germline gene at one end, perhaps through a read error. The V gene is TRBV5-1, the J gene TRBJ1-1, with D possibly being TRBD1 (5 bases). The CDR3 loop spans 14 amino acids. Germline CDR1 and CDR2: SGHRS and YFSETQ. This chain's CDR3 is CASSLGQMNSEAFF. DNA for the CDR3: TGCGCCAGCAGCTTGGGACAGATGAACAGTGAAGCTTTCTTT.

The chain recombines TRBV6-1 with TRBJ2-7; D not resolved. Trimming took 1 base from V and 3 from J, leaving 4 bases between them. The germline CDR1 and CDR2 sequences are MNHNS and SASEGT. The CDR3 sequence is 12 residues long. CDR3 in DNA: TGTGCCAGCAGTGAAGTCCGCTACGAGCAGTACTTC. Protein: CASSEVRYEQYF.

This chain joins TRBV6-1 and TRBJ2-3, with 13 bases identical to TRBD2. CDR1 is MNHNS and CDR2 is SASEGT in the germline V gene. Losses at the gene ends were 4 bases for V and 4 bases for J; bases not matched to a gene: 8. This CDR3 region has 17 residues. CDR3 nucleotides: TGTGCCAGCAGTGGCACTAGCGGGGGGGATGTAGCAGATACGCAGTATTTT. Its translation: CASSGTSGGDVADTQYF.

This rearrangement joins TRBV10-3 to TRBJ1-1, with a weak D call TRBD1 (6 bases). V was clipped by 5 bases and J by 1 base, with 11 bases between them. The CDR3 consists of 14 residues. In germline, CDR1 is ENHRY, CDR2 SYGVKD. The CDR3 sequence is CAISSATGNTEAFF. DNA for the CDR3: TGTGCCATCAGTTCGGCGACAGGGAACACTGAAGCTTTCTTT.

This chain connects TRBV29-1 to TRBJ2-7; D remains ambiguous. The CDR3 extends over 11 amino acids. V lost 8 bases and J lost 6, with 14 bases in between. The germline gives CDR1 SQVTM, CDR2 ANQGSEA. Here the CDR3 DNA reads TGCAGCTCCCTTACTGGGCTCGAGCAGTACTTC. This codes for CSSLTGLEQYF.

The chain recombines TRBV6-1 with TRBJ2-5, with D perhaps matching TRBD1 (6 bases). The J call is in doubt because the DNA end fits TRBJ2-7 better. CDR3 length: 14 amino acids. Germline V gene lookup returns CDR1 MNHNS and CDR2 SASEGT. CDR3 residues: CASSHRDGSYEQYF. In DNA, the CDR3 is TGTGCCAGCAGCCACAGGGATGGATCCTACGAGCAGTACTTC.

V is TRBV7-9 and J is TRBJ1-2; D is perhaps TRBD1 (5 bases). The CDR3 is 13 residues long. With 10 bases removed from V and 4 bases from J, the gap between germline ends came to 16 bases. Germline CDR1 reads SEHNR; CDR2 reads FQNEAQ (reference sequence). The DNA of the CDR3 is TGTGCCACCCCGCCAGGGTCAGGCTATGGCTACACCTTC. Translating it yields CATPPGSGYGYTF.

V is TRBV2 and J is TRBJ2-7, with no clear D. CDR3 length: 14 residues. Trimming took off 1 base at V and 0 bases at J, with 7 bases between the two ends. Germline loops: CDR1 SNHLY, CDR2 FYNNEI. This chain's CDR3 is CASSEDRYSYEQYF. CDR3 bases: TGTGCCAGCAGTGAAGACAGATACTCCTACGAGCAGTACTTC.

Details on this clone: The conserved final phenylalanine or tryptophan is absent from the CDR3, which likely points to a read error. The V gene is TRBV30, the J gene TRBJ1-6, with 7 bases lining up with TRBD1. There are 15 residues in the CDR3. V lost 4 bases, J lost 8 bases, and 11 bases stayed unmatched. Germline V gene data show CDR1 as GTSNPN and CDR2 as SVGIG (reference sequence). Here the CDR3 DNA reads TGTGCCTGGAACCTACCATGGGACAGAGATTCACCCCTCCACCTT. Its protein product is CAWNLPWDRDSPLHL.

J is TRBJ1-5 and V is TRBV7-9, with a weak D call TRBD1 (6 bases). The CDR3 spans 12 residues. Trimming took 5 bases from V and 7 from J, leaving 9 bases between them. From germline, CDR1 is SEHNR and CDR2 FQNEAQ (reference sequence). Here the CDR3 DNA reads TGTGCCAGCAGCCCACAGGGCCAGCCCCAGCATTTT. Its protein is CASSPQGQPQHF.

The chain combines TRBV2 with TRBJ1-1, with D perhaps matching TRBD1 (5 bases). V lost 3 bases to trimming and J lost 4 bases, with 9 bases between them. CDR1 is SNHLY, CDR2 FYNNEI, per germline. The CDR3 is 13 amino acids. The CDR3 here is CASSEWGGTEAFF. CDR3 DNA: TGTGCCAGCAGTGAGTGGGGCGGCACTGAAGCTTTCTTT.

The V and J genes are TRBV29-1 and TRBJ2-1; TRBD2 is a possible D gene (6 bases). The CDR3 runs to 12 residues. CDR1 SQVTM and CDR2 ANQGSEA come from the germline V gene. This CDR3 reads CSGVWEASEQFF. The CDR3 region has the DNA TGCAGTGGGGTGTGGGAGGCCTCTGAGCAGTTCTTC.

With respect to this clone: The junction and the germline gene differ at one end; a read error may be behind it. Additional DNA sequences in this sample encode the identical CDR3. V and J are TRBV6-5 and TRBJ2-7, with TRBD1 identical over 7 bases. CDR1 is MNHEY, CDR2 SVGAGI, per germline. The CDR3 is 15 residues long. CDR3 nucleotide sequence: TGCGCCAGCAGCTATGGGACAGTTCCTGCCTACGAGCAGTACTTC. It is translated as CASSYGTVPAYEQYF.

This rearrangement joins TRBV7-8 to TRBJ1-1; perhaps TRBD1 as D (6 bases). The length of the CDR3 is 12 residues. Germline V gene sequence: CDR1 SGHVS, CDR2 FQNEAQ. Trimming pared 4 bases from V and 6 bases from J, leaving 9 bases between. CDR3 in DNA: TGTGCCAGCAGCTCTCGACAGGCTGAAGCTTTCTTT. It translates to CASSSRQAEAFF.

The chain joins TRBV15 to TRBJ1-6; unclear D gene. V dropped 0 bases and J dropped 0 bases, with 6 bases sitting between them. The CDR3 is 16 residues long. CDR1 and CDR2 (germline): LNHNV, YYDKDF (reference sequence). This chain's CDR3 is CATSRDLGSYNSPLHF. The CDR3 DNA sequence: TGTGCCACCAGCAGAGATCTCGGCTCCTATAATTCACCCCTCCACTTT.

Here the CDR3 reads CASSTDRGSEAFF. The CDR3 DNA is TGTGCCAGCAGCACAGACAGGGGCTCTGAAGCTTTCTTT. The chain couples TRBV7-6 to TRBJ1-1; 8 bases map to TRBD1. The CDR3 is 13 amino acids. The V gene end was trimmed by 5 bases and the J gene end by 6 bases; junction bases not matched to a gene: 5. Per germline, CDR1 SGHVS and CDR2 FNYEAQ.

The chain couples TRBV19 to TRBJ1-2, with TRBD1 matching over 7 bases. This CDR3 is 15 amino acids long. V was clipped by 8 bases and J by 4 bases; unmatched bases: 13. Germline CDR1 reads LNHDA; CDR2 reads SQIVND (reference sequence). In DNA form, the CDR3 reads TGTGCCAGTGCGACTACCTGGGCAGGGGGCTATGGCTACACCTTC. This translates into CASATTWAGGYGYTF.

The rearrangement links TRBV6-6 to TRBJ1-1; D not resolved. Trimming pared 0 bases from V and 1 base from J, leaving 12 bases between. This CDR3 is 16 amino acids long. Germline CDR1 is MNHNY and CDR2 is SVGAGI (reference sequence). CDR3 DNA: TGTGCCAGCAGTTACTCGCAGGTCAACAAGAACACTGAAGCTTTCTTT. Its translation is CASSYSQVNKNTEAFF.

The CDR3 sequence: CSVTQGTNEKLFF. CDR3 nucleotides: TGCAGCGTCACACAGGGGACTAATGAAAAACTGTTTTTT. The chain is built from TRBV29-1 and TRBJ1-4; 7 positions match TRBD1. The CDR3 totals 13 residues. The ends lost 6 bases at V and 2 bases at J; junction bases unmatched: 3. Germline V lookup: CDR1 SQVTM, CDR2 ANQGSEA.

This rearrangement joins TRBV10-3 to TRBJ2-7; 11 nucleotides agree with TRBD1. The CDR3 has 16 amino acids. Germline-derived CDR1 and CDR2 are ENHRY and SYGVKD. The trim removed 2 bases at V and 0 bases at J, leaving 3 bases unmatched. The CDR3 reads CAISEGQGALSYEQYF. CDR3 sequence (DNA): TGTGCCATCAGTGAGGGACAGGGGGCCCTCTCCTACGAGCAGTACTTC.

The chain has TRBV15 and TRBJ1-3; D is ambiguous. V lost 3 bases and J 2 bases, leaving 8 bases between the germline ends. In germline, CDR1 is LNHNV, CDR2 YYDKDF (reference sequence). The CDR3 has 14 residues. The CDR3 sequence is CATSSYSTGNTIYF. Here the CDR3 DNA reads TGTGCCACCAGCAGTTATTCTACTGGAAACACCATATATTTT. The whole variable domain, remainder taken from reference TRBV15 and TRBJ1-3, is DAMVIQNPRYQVTQFGKPVTLSCSQTLNHNVMYWYQQKSSQAPKLLFHYYDKDFNNEADTPDNFQSRRPNTSFCFLDIRSPGLGDTAMYLCATSSYSTGNTIYFGEGSWLTVV.

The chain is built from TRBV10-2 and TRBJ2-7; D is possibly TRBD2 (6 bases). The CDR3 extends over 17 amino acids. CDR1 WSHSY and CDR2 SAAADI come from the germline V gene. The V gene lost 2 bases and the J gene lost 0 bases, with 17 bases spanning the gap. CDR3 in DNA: TGCGCCAGCAGTGAGCCCCTGTGGAGGGGAAGCTCCTACGAGCAGTACTTC. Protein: CASSEPLWRGSSYEQYF.

The CDR3 nucleotides read TGTGCCAGCAGCCCAGGGATAAATCCCATGAACACTGAAGCTTTCTTT. Residues: CASSPGINPMNTEAFF. The chain combines TRBV7-9 with TRBJ1-1, with D possibly matching TRBD1 (5 bases). The CDR3 length is 16 residues. Germline lookup yields CDR1 SEHNR and CDR2 FQNEAQ (reference sequence). The V end lost 5 bases, the J end lost 0 bases, and 16 bases lay between the germline ends.